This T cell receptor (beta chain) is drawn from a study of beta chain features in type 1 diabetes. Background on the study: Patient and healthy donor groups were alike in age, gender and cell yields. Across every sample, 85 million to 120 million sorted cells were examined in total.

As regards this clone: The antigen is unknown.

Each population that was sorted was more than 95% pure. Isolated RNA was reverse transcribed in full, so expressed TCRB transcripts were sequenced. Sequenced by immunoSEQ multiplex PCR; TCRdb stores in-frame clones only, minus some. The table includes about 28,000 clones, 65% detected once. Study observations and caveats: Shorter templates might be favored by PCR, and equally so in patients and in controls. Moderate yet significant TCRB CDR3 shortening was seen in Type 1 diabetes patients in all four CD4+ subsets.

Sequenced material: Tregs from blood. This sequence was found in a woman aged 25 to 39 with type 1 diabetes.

This chain's CDR3 is CASSFLTSGSNGEQFF. DNA for the CDR3: TGTGCCAGCAGTTTCCTGACTAGCGGGAGTAACGGGGAGCAGTTCTTC. The chain links TRBV6-5 to TRBJ2-1; 12 nucleotides agree with TRBD2. Germline CDR1 is MNHEY and CDR2 is SVGAGI. Unmatched junction bases numbered 11, after V lost 4 bases and J lost 10 bases. The CDR3 runs 16 residues.